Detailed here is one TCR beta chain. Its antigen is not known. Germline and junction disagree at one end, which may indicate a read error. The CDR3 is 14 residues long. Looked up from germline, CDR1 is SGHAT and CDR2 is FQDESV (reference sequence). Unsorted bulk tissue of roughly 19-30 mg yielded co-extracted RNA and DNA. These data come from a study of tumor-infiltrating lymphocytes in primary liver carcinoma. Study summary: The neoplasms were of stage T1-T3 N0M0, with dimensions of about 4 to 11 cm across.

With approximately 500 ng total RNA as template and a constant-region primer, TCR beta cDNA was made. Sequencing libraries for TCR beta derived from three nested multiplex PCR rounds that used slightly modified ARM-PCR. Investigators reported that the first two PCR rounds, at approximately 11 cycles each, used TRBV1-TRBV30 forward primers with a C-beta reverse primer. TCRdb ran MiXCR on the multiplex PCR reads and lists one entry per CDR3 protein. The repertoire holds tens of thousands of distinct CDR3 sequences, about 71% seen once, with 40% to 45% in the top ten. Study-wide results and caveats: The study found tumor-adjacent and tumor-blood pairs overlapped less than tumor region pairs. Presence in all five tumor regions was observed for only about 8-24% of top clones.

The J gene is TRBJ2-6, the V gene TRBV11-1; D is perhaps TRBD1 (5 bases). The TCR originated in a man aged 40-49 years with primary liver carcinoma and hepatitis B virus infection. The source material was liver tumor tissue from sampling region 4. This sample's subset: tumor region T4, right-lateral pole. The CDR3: CASSWNSGANVLAF. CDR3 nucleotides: TGTGCCAGCAGTTGGAACTCTGGGGCCAACGTCCTGGCTTTC. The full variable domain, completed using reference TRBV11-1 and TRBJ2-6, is EAEVAQSPRYKITEKSQAVAFWCDPISGHATLYWYRQILGQGPELLVQFQDESVVDDSQLPKDRFSAERLKGVDSTLKIQPAELGDSAMYLCASSWNSGANVLAFGAGSRLTVL.